The next 14 T cell receptor beta chains were all read from a single sample in a study of T cells in Graves' hyperthyroidism and ophthalmopathy. Regions amplified from RNA transcripts were the TCR beta CDR3 regions. The study used the HTBI primer set for a first-round RT-PCR of the TCR CDR3. TCRdb re-analysed the multiplex PCR reads in MiXCR, keeping a single row per CDR3 protein. The table records 450,000 to 650,000 distinct CDR3 sequences, 14% of them present only once. Sequenced material: blood. The source is a woman aged 18-30 years with Graves' ophthalmopathy.

This chain uses TRBV3-1 with TRBJ2-2; D ambiguous. The V gene's germline CDR1 is LGHDT and CDR2 YNNKEL (reference sequence). The CDR3 loop spans 18 amino acids. With 0 bases removed from V and 5 bases from J, the gap between germline ends came to 19 bases. The DNA of the CDR3 is TGTGCCAGCAGCCAAGATGTGGTAGAGAGCGAATGGACCGGGGAGCTGTTTTTT. Protein product: CASSQDVVESEWTGELFF.

This clonotype has just a few counts. CDR3: CASSPRRGSPYEQYF. The CDR3 DNA sequence: TGTGCCAGCAGCCCCCGCCGCGGGAGCCCCTACGAGCAGTACTTC. V and J are TRBV14 and TRBJ2-7; 7 bases match TRBD2. The ends lost 4 bases at V and 2 bases at J; junction bases unmatched: 8. CDR3 length equals 15 residues. Germline values: CDR1 SGHDN, CDR2 FVKESK.

The chain joins TRBV7-9 to TRBJ2-4, with TRBD2 as a possible D gene (6 bases). The germline V gene has CDR1 SEHNR and CDR2 FQNEAQ (reference sequence). The CDR3 length is 14 residues. The V end was cut by 3 bases, the J end by 4 bases, with 10 bases between. The CDR3 sequence is CASSFGGGKNIQYF. The CDR3 coding sequence is TGTGCCAGCAGCTTCGGGGGAGGTAAAAACATTCAGTACTTC.

About this clonotype itself: This clone may be a read error of a much larger clone one base away. This sequence joins TRBV20-1 and TRBJ2-7; perhaps TRBD2 as D (5 bases). V gave up 3 bases and J gave up 10 bases, with 25 bases separating them. This CDR3 has 15 amino acids. Germline V CDR1 and CDR2: DFQATT, SNEGSKA (reference sequence). The CDR3 protein is CSARPLEEAWTDQYF. DNA of the CDR3: TGCAGTGCTAGGCCCCTGGAGGAAGCCTGGACCGATCAGTACTTC.

This clonotype has more than one count but fewer than ten. At one of its ends the junction is not consistent with the germline gene, which may arise from a read error. The chain links TRBV19 to TRBJ2-5, with 11 bases identical to TRBD2. Germline values: CDR1 LNHDA, CDR2 SQIVND (reference sequence). The CDR3 consists of 17 residues. The CDR3 DNA is TGTACCAGTAGTATAGGCCTAGCGGGAGGCTACCAAGAGACCCAGTACTTC. Translated: CTSSIGLAGGYQETQYF.

In this sample, this clonotype turned up many times. This chain links TRBV6-1 with TRBJ2-5, with 10 bases aligning to TRBD2. With 5 bases clipped from V and 4 bases from J, the junction kept 4 bases outside the gene matches. This CDR3 is 14 amino acids long. Germline assignment: CDR1 MNHNS and CDR2 SASEGT. The CDR3, as DNA: TGTGCCAGCAGTAAGCGGGGGGGTGGAGAGACCCAGTACTTC. Residues: CASSKRGGGETQYF.

In this sample, this clonotype turned up a few times. The chain joins TRBV6-1 to TRBJ2-1; D may be TRBD2 (5 bases). V lost 5 bases and J lost 4, with 12 bases in between. The CDR3 covers 14 residues. CDR1 MNHNS and CDR2 SASEGT come from the germline V gene. The CDR3 here is CASSSIRDYNEQFF. CDR3 DNA: TGTGCCAGCAGTTCGATCCGGGATTACAATGAGCAGTTCTTC.

This clonotype was found a few times. This sequence joins TRBV7-8 and TRBJ1-4; the D is unclear. Trimming left V 0 bases short and J 0 bases short, with 11 bases between. The CDR3 extends over 17 amino acids. The germline V gene encodes CDR1 SGHVS and CDR2 FQNEAQ. CDR3 coding DNA: TGTGCCAGCAGCTTAGCCCCCTCAGGCGCAACTAATGAAAAACTGTTTTTT. This codes for CASSLAPSGATNEKLFF.

This clonotype was seen at least ten times. The genes are TRBV2 and TRBJ2-1; D remains ambiguous. V lost 8 bases, J lost 4 bases, and 18 bases lay in between. There are 15 residues in the CDR3. Germline V CDR1 and CDR2: SNHLY, FYNNEI. The CDR3 DNA is TGTGCCAGCGAAGAAAGAGGCTACAATTACAATGAGCAGTTCTTC. This translates into CASEERGYNYNEQFF.

This clonotype was found a few times. The V gene is TRBV5-1, the J gene TRBJ2-3; 9 bases are shared with TRBD2. In germline, CDR1 is SGHRS, CDR2 YFSETQ. The CDR3 is made up of 17 amino acids. Trimming cost V 4 bases and J 0 bases; bases outside gene matches: 9. This CDR3 is CASSPEGLASSTDTQYF. CDR3 coding DNA: TGCGCCAGCAGCCCGGAGGGACTAGCCTCCAGCACAGATACGCAGTATTTT. The full variable domain, completed using reference TRBV5-1 and TRBJ2-3, is KAGVTQTPRYLIKTRGQQVTLSCSPISGHRSVSWYQQTPGQGLQFLFEYFSETQRNKGNFPGRFSGRQFSNSRSEMNVSTLELGDSALYLCASSPEGLASSTDTQYFGPGTRLTVL.

This clonotype was detected ten times or more. The gene calls are TRBV29-1 and TRBJ1-4; 8 nucleotides match TRBD1. Germline V CDR1 and CDR2: SQVTM, ANQGSEA. V lost 0 bases to trimming and J lost 7 bases; unmatched junction nucleotides: 7. CDR3 length equals 15 residues. CDR3 sequence reads: CSVEEYRGEGEKLFF. Here the CDR3 DNA reads TGCAGCGTTGAAGAATACAGGGGGGAAGGTGAAAAACTGTTTTTT. Drawing the rest from reference TRBV29-1 and TRBJ1-4, the complete variable domain is SAVISQKPSRDICQRGTSLTIQCQVDSQVTMMFWYRQQPGQSLTLIATANQGSEATYESGFVIDKFPISRPNLTFSTLTVSNMSPEDSSIYLCSVEEYRGEGEKLFFGSGTQLSVL.

This clonotype has ten or more counts. The chain carries TRBV12-3 or TRBV12-4 and TRBJ2-7; tentative D call: TRBD1 (6 bases). This CDR3 has 14 residues. Between the trimmed V and J ends, which lost 4 bases and 3 bases, there was a span of 13 bases. Here the CDR3 reads CASSSQGHGYEQYF. In nucleotides, the CDR3 is TGTGCCAGCAGTTCACAGGGACATGGCTACGAGCAGTACTTC.

V gene TRBV11-2 combines with J gene TRBJ2-1, with D possibly being TRBD2 (7 bases). V lost 11 bases, J lost 6 bases, and 14 bases lay in between. CDR3 length: 12 amino acids. Germline-derived CDR1 and CDR2 are SGHAT and FQNNGV. CDR3 bases: TGTGCCTCCAAGGGGGGGTCCAATGAGCAGTTCTTC. Its protein product is CASKGGSNEQFF.

The chain combines TRBV7-9 with TRBJ1-2; 7 bases map to TRBD1. The CDR3 is made up of 14 amino acids. With V trimmed by 0 bases and J by 7 bases, 5 bases remained unmatched. Per the germline V gene, CDR1 is SEHNR and CDR2 is FQNEAQ (reference sequence). This CDR3 is CASSLANRDSGYTF. As DNA, the CDR3 is TGTGCCAGCAGCTTAGCGAACCGGGACAGTGGCTACACCTTC.